This TCR beta chain originates from a study of identical twins. TCRdb itself ran the 5' RACE reads through MiXCR, one entry per CDR3 protein. This table has 1.5 million to 2 million distinct CDR3 sequences, around 33% appearing once. Germline CDR1 and CDR2: SNHLY and FYNNEI. Trimming pared 1 base from V and 1 base from J, leaving 7 bases between. This CDR3 region has 15 residues. The rearrangement joins TRBV2 to TRBJ1-4; D uncertain. This clonotype was obtained from a newborn girl in good health. The source material was cord blood. CDR3 in amino acids: CASSEGWGTNEKLFF. The CDR3 coding sequence is TGTGCCAGCAGTGAAGGGTGGGGAACTAATGAAAAACTGTTTTTT.